The sequence of this T cell receptor beta chain was determined in a study of response to subunit inactivated influenza vaccine. The study's findings and limits: Researchers suggested that each seasonal influenza vaccination recruits few new T cells.

The CDR3 sequence is 15 residues long. Germline-derived CDR1 and CDR2 are MNHEY and SMNVEV (reference sequence). After removal of 2 bases from V and 6 bases from J, the junction contained 4 bases not matched to a gene. TCRdb re-called the RT-PCR reads with MiXCR, one entry per CDR3 protein. The sample has around 200,000 distinct CDR3 sequences; approximately 12% are singletons. Details on this clonotype: What it binds is unknown.

The same specimen was also included in a second study, on T cells expressing NK-cell markers. That study reports: It was by 5'RACE template switching with UMIs that TCR beta cDNA was made. A range of about 1.0-8% of CD8+ T cells consisted of dominant NKG2C+ clonotypes in several donors. The same clonotypes also predominated in the CD3+CD56-NKG2C+ fraction of several donors. Questions lingered over whether expanded NKG2C+ T cell clones were HCMV-specific.

This chain uses TRBV27 with TRBJ1-5, with 10 bases identical to TRBD1. The TCR originated in a man in his fifties who received an inactivated influenza vaccine. Material: CD8+ T cells sorted from PBMCs, obtained approximately 13 days after vaccination. CDR3 in amino acids: CASSLVTGGTQPQHF. CDR3 coding DNA: TGTGCCAGCAGTTTAGTGACAGGGGGCACTCAGCCCCAGCATTTT.